The clone carrying this T cell receptor beta chain was seen only a few times. Its antigen is unidentified. This record comes from a study of tumour-infiltrating T cells in Burkitt lymphoma. Study background: This cohort included all epidemiological subtypes of Burkitt lymphoma. Overall and progression-free survival were predicted by productive clonality. Study-wide results and limits: Several public clonotypes recurred in numerous Burkitt lymphoma patients.

Sequenced by immunoSEQ multiplex PCR; TCRdb stores in-frame clones only, minus some. The sample includes around 48,000 clones, around 30% of them seen just once. Germline loops: CDR1 MDHEN, CDR2 SYDVKM. J gave up 4 bases and V 4 bases, and 9 bases lay outside the gene matches. The CDR3 sequence is 16 residues long. The chain uses TRBV28 and TRBJ1-1, with 10 nucleotides matching TRBD1. The sequenced sample was tumor tissue. The clonotype originates from a human donor with Burkitt lymphoma. In nucleotides, the CDR3 is TGTGCCAGCAGTTCCGTTGGGACAGGGGCGGTCACTGAAGCTTTCTTT. It codes for CASSSVGTGAVTEAFF.